The clone carrying this T cell receptor beta chain turned up a few times. Its antigen is currently unknown. The sample is drawn from a study of CD8+CD57+ T cells in acquired aplastic anemia. Whole-study context: The DNA of sorted CD4+ and CD8+ cells averaged around 3 ug. Healthy donor CD4+ samples were sequenced to a depth that averaged roughly 10 million reads.

Investigators profiled TCR beta VDJ and CDR3 from genomic DNA template. TCRdb re-analysed the reads in MiXCR, keeping a single row per CDR3 protein. This sample has 100,000 to 150,000 distinct CDR3 sequences, with around two fifths found just once. CDR1 is LNHNV and CDR2 is YYDKDF in the germline V gene (reference sequence). After removal of 5 bases from V and 7 bases from J, the junction contained 11 bases not matched to a gene. The CDR3 has 14 residues. General study points: Sharing between patients and controls was observed for around 30 CD8+ CDR3 sequences. No significant patient-versus-control difference appeared in CD8+ Simpson's diversity.

The chain employs TRBV15 and TRBJ2-7; TRBD2 agrees at 7 bases. Sequenced: sorted CD4+, CD8+, or CD8+CD57+ T cells (not recorded which) from PBMCs. The TCR originated in a human donor in good health, serving as a control. This CDR3 reads CATSSTRLAREQYF. The CDR3 DNA reads as TGTGCCACCAGCTCGACGAGACTAGCCCGGGAGCAGTACTTC.